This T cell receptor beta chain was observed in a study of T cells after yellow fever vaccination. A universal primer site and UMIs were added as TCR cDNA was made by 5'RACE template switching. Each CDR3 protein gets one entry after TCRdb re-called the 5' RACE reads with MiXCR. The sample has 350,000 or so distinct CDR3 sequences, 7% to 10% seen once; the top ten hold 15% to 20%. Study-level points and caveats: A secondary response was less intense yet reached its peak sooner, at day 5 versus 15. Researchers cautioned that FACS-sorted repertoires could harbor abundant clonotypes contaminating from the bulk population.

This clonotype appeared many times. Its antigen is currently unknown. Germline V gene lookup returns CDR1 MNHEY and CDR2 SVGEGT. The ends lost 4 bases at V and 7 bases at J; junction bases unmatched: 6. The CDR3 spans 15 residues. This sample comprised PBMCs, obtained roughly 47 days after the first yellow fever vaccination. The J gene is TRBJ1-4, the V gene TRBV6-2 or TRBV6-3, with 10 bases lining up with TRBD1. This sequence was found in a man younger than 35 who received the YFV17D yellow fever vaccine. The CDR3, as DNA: TGTGCCAGCAGTTCCGGCGGGACAGGGGCTGAAAAACTGTTTTTT. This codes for CASSSGGTGAEKLFF.